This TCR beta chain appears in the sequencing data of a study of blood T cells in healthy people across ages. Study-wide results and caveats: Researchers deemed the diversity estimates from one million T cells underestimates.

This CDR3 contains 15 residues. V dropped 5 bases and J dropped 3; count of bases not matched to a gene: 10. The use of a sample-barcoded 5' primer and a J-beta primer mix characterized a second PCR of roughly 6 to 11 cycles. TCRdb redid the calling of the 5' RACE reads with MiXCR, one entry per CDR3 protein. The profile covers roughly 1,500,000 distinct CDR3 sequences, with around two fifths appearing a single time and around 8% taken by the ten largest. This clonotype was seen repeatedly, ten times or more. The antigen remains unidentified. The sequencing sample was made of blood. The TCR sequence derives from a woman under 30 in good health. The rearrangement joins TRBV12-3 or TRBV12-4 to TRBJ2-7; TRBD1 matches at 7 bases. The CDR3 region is CASSPGGGSIYEQYF. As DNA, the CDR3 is TGTGCCAGCAGTCCAGGGGGTGGGTCGATCTACGAGCAGTACTTC.